This TCR beta chain was profiled in a study of blood T cell repertoires in COVID-19. Study at large: PBMCs, B-cell-depleted T cells, or T cells were the source of the cDNA or gDNA that made up the material.

The CDR3 sequence is 14 residues long. Germline V CDR1 and CDR2: SGHTA, FQGTGA. The trim removed 1 base at V and 8 bases at J, leaving 3 bases unmatched. Assay used: immunoSEQ multiplex PCR; TCRdb lists only in-frame clones, some missing. The data show tens of thousands of clones, with roughly 83% seen just once and less than 8% held by the top ten. This TCR came from a man aged 25 to 40 with COVID-19, enrolled during active disease. The specimen sequenced was peripheral blood. The V call is TRBV7-3, the J call TRBJ2-1; TRBD2 matches at 9 bases. Written as DNA, the CDR3 is TGTGCCAGCAGCTTAAGGGGACTAGCCGATGAGCAGTTCTTC. Amino acid sequence: CASSLRGLADEQFF.